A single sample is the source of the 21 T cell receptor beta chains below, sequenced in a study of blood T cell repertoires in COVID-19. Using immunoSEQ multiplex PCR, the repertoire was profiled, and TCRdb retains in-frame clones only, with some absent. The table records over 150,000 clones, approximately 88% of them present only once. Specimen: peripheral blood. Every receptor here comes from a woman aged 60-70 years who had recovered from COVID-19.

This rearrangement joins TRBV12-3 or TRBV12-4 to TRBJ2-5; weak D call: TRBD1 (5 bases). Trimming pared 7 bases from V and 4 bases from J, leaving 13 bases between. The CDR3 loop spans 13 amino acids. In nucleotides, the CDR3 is TGTGCCAGCACGCCAGGGTGGCGAGAGACCCAGTACTTC. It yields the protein CASTPGWRETQYF.

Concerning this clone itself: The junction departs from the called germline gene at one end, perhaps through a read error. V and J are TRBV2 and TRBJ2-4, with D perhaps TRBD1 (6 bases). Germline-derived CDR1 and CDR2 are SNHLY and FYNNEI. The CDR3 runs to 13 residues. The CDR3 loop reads CASSVRGNGRSDF. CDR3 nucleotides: TGTGCCAGCAGTGTTAGGGGGAACGGAAGATCAGACTTC.

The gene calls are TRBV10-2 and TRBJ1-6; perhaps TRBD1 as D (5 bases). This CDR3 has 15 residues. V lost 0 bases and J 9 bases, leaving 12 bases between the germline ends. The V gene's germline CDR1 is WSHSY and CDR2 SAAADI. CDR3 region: CASSESGGGASPLHF. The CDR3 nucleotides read TGCGCCAGCAGTGAGTCTGGGGGGGGTGCTTCACCCCTCCACTTT.

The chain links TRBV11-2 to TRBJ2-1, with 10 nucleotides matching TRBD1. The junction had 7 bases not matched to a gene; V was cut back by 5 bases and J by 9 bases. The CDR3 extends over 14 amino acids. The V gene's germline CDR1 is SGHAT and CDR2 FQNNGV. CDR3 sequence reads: CASSRDRGSIEQFF. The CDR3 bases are TGTGCCAGCAGCCGGGACAGGGGAAGTATTGAGCAGTTCTTC.

The CDR3, as DNA: TGCGCCAGCAGCCAAGGGAGCGGCAGGGGCGACTATGGCTACACCTTC. This encodes CASSQGSGRGDYGYTF. The rearrangement uses TRBV4-1 and TRBJ1-2; tentative D call: TRBD1 (6 bases). V dropped 1 base and J dropped 3 bases, with 15 bases sitting between them. CDR3 length: 16 residues. Germline V gene sequence: CDR1 MGHRA, CDR2 YSYEKL.

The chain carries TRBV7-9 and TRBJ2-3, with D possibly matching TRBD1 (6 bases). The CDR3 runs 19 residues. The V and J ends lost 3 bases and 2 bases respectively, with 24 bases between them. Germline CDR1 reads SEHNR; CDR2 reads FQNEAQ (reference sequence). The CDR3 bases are TGTGCCAGCAGCTTTCGGGGTTTGCGCAGGGGAGTCCCCACAGATACGCAGTATTTT. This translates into CASSFRGLRRGVPTDTQYF.

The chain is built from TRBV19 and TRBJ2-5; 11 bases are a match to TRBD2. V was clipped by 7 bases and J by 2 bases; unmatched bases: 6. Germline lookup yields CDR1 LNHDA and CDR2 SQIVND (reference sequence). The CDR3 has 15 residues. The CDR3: CASNSLAGGQETQYF. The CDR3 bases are TGTGCCAGTAACTCGTTAGCGGGGGGGCAAGAGACCCAGTACTTC. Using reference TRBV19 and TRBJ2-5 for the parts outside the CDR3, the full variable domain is DGGITQSPKYLFRKEGQNVTLSCEQNLNHDAMYWYRQDPGQGLRLIYYSQIVNDFQKGDIAEGYSVSREKKESFPLTVTSAQKNPTAFYLCASNSLAGGQETQYFGPGTRLLVL.

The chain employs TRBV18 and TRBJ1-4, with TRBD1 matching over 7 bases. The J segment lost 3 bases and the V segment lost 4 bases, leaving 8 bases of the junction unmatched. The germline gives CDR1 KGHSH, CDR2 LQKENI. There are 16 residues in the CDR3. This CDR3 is CASSLNTGDSNEKLFF. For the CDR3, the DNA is TGTGCCAGCTCACTCAATACAGGGGACTCTAATGAAAAACTGTTTTTT.

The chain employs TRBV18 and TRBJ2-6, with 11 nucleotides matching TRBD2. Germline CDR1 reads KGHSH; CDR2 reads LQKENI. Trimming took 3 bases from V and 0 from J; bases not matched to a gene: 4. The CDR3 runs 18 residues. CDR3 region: CASSPTSGAHSGANVLTF. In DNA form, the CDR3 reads TGTGCCAGCTCACCGACTAGCGGGGCCCACTCTGGGGCCAACGTCCTGACTTTC.

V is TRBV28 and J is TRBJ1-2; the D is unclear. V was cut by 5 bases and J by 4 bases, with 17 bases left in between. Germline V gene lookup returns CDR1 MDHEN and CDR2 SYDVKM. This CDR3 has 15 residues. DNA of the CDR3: TGTGCCAGCAGTCACGGCGCGGGCGGGATCTATGGCTACACCTTC. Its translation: CASSHGAGGIYGYTF.

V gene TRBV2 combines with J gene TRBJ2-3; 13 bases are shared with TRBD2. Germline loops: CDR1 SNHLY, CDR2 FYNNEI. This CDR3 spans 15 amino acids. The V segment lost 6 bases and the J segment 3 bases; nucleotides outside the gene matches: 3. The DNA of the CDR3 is TGTGCCAGCAGCGCGGGACTAGCGGGGACAGATACGCAGTATTTT. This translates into CASSAGLAGTDTQYF.

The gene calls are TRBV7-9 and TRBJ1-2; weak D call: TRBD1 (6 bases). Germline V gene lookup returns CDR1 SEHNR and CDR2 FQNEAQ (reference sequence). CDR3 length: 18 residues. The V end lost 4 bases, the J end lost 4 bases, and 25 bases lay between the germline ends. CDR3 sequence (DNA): TGTGCCAGCAGCTCCGTTCGGACAGAGTCACTTCTCGGCTATGGCTACACCTTC. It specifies CASSSVRTESLLGYGYTF.

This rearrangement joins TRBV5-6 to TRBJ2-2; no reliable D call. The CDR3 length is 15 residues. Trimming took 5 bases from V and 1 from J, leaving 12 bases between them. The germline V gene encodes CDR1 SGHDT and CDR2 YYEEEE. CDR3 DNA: TGTGCCAGCAGAACGGTCCGGGTGAACACCGGGGAGCTGTTTTTT. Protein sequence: CASRTVRVNTGELFF.

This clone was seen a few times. The CDR3 here is CASSRGPGQETQYF. DNA for the CDR3: TGTGCCAGCAGCCGCGGTCCGGGGCAAGAGACCCAGTACTTC. This chain uses TRBV5-5 with TRBJ2-5, with a possible D match to TRBD2 (5 bases). This CDR3 spans 14 amino acids. V was shortened by 4 bases and J by 2 bases, with 12 bases between the two germline ends. Looked up from germline, CDR1 is SGHKS and CDR2 is YYEKEE (reference sequence).

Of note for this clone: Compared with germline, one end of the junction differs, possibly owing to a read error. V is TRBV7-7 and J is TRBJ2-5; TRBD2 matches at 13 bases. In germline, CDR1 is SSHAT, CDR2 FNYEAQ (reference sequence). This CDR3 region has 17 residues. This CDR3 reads CASSWTSGGPMGETQYF. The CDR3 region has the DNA TGTGCTAGCAGCTGGACTAGCGGGGGACCTATGGGGGAGACCCAGTACTTC.

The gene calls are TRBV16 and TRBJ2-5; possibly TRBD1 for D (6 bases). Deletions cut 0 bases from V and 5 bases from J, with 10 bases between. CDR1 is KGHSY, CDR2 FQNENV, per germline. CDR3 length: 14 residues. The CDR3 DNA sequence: TGTGCCAGCAGCCAATCGATGGGGGCGGAGACCCAGTACTTC. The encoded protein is CASSQSMGAETQYF.

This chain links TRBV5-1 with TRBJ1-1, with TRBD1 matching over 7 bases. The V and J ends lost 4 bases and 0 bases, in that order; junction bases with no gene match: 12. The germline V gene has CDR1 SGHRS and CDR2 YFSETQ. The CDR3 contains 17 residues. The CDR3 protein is CASSRDRKSPMNTEAFF. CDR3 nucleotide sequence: TGCGCCAGCAGCCGGGACAGAAAAAGCCCTATGAACACTGAAGCTTTCTTT.

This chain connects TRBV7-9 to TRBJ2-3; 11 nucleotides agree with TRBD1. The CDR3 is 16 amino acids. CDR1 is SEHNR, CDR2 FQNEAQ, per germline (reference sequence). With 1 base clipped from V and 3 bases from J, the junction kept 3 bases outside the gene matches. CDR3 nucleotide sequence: TGTGCCAGCAGCTTAGGGGACAGGGGGAGGACAGATACGCAGTATTTT. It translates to CASSLGDRGRTDTQYF.

The CDR3 sequence: CASSQVARNTEAFF. The CDR3 DNA reads as TGCGCCAGCAGCCAAGTGGCAAGGAACACTGAAGCTTTCTTT. The V gene is TRBV4-1, the J gene TRBJ1-1; D is uncertain. The V end lost 1 base, the J end lost 1 base, and 7 bases lay between the germline ends. Looked up from germline, CDR1 is MGHRA and CDR2 is YSYEKL. The CDR3 runs to 14 residues.

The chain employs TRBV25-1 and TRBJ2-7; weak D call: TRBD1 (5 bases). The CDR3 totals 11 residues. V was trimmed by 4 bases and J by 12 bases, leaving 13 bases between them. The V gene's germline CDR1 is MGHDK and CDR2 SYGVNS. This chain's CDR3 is CASSGVGATYF. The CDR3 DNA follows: TGTGCCAGCAGTGGGGTAGGGGCCACGTACTTC.

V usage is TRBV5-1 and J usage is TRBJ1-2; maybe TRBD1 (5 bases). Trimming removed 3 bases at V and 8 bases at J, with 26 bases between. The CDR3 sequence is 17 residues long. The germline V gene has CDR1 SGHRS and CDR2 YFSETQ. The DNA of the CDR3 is TGCGCCAGCAGCTCCATTTCCGGGACTGCACAGGTGGGAGGCTACACCTTC. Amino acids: CASSSISGTAQVGGYTF.